The clone carrying this T cell receptor (beta chain) has only one observation. Its antigen is unidentified. This sample is part of a study of T cell responses to AZD1222 COVID-19 vaccine. Trimming removed 5 bases at V and 5 bases at J, with 12 bases between. The germline V gene encodes CDR1 MDHEN and CDR2 SYDVKM. This CDR3 spans 13 amino acids. The data were produced by immunoSEQ multiplex PCR, yet TCRdb's version contains in-frame clones alone and is incomplete. The data hold fewer than 120,000 clones, with under 95% observed a single time. Study observations and caveats: Donors in the cohort were predominantly white British and more often female, and clonal diversity was possibly underestimated. Recipients of AZD1222 seropositive at baseline numbered only six or seven.

The chain carries TRBV28 and TRBJ2-5; no clear D. The starting material was peripheral blood, obtained on day 0 of AZD1222 vaccination. The TCR was taken from an adult in good health. In DNA, the CDR3 is TGTGCCAGCAGTGGTAGTAATGCGGAGACCCAGTACTTC. This encodes CASSGSNAETQYF.